A single sample gave rise to the 13 T cell receptor beta chains below, sequenced in a study of cytomegalovirus exposure and HLA in healthy donors (dated by TCRdb to the late 2010s). The protocol used for the library was the immunoSEQ multiplex PCR assay. For the multiplex PCR, a mixture combining 60 forward primers for TCR Vbeta segments and 13 reverse primers for TCR Jbeta segments was used. Entries here come from immuneACCESS through TCRdb and include only in-frame sequences with V and J called. Some clones fail to appear in such tables; in the studies checked, an unresolved V gene covers under half of the shortfall, and the cause of the remainder is unknown. In all, the sample holds about 110,000 clones, and roughly three quarters of those were seen once. 5.5% to 7% of the sample belongs to the ten largest clones. Input material: PBMCs. The receptors were sampled from a man aged 25-45 years in good health and CMV-seropositive.

This clone was recorded only once. This sample also contains other DNA sequences that code for the same CDR3. The V and J genes are TRBV5-5 and TRBJ1-1; 8 nucleotides match TRBD1. The CDR3 extends over 17 amino acids. Germline-derived CDR1 and CDR2 are SGHKS and YYEKEE (reference sequence). V shed 3 bases, J shed 1 base, and the junction held 11 bases outside the gene matches. Here the CDR3 DNA reads TGTGCCAGCAGCTGGGGACCGGACAGGGCGGAGAACACTGAAGCTTTCTTT. Amino acid sequence: CASSWGPDRAENTEAFF. Full variable domain (outside the CDR3, taken from reference TRBV5-5 and TRBJ1-1): DAGVTQSPTHLIKTRGQQVTLRCSPISGHKSVSWYQQVLGQGPQFIFQYYEKEERGRGNFPDRFSARQFPNYSSELNVNALLLGDSALYLCASSWGPDRAENTEAFFGQGTRLTVV.

This sequence joins TRBV18 and TRBJ1-1; no firm D call. Germline values: CDR1 KGHSH, CDR2 LQKENI. The CDR3 has 14 amino acids. V gave up 4 bases and J gave up 1 base, with 10 bases separating them. CDR3 in amino acids: CASSRNGENTEAFF. Here the CDR3 DNA reads TGTGCCAGCTCACGAAACGGGGAGAACACTGAAGCTTTCTTT.

V usage is TRBV4-3 and J usage is TRBJ1-4, with no clear D. This CDR3 spans 17 amino acids. Looked up from germline, CDR1 is LGHNA and CDR2 is YSLEER. V was cut by 1 base and J by 7 bases, with 19 bases left in between. The CDR3 nucleotides read TGCGCCAGCAGCCAAGGCATCTCCGGGGATCATCCTGAAAAACTGTTTTTT. Translation gives CASSQGISGDHPEKLFF.

Notes on this clone: The junction does not match germline at one end; this may be a read error. V usage is TRBV7-9 and J usage is TRBJ2-7, with D maybe TRBD1 (6 bases). This CDR3 is built from 12 residues. Germline-derived CDR1 and CDR2 are SEHNR and FQNEAQ (reference sequence). The DNA of the CDR3 is TGTTCCAGCAGCACGGACAGCTACGAGCAGTACTTC. Encoded protein: CSSSTDSYEQYF.

The chain employs TRBV2 and TRBJ1-2, with 9 positions matching TRBD1. The germline CDR1 and CDR2 sequences are SNHLY and FYNNEI. After removal of 6 bases from V and 7 bases from J, the junction contained 6 bases not matched to a gene. The CDR3 length is 13 residues. CDR3 protein: CASRPTGGGGYTF. The CDR3, as DNA: TGTGCCAGCAGGCCTACAGGGGGCGGTGGCTACACCTTC.

The gene calls are TRBV9 and TRBJ1-4; 9 nucleotides match TRBD1. J was trimmed by 7 bases and V by 4 bases; bases with no gene match: 11. CDR3 length equals 16 residues. Germline loops: CDR1 SGDLS, CDR2 YYNGEE. The CDR3 nucleotides are TGTGCCAGCAGCTCCCGACCGACAGGGGGAATTGAAAAACTGTTTTTT. Translation: CASSSRPTGGIEKLFF.

This clone was recorded once. This chain joins TRBV25-1 and TRBJ1-6, with 8 bases fitting TRBD1. Germline trimming cut 1 base from V and 11 bases from J; bases unmatched to any gene: 13. CDR3 length: 17 residues. Germline-derived CDR1 and CDR2 are MGHDK and SYGVNS. CDR3 nucleotide sequence: TGTGCCAGCAGTGAATCGAGCGCGGGACAGGCGATAACACCCCTCCACTTT. It specifies CASSESSAGQAITPLHF. Full variable domain (rest looked up from reference TRBV25-1 and TRBJ1-6): EADIYQTPRYLVIGTGKKITLECSQTMGHDKMYWYQQDPGMELHLIHYSYGVNSTEKGDLSSESTVSRIRTEHFPLTLESARPSHTSQYLCASSESSAGQAITPLHFGNGTRLTVT.

The J gene is TRBJ1-1, the V gene TRBV5-8; 7 nucleotides align to TRBD1. The CDR3 is 14 residues long. V lost 5 bases to trimming and J lost 2 bases; unmatched junction nucleotides: 6. Germline lookup yields CDR1 SGHTS and CDR2 YDEGEE. The chain's CDR3 is CASRKGTANTEAFF. The CDR3, as DNA: TGTGCCAGCAGAAAGGGGACAGCCAACACTGAAGCTTTCTTT.

This chain joins TRBV2 and TRBJ1-2; D is perhaps TRBD1 (6 bases). This CDR3 is built from 16 residues. V was trimmed by 3 bases and J by 8 bases, leaving 22 bases between them. The germline gives CDR1 SNHLY, CDR2 FYNNEI. CDR3 in amino acids: CASSDRTVPNLAGYTF. For the CDR3, the DNA is TGTGCCAGCAGTGATCGGACAGTGCCCAACCTGGCGGGCTACACCTTC.

The rearrangement uses TRBV14 and TRBJ2-5, with D possibly matching TRBD2 (6 bases). The CDR3 covers 15 residues. The V end lost 4 bases, the J end lost 5 bases, and 17 bases lay between the germline ends. Germline CDR1 and CDR2: SGHDN and FVKESK. The CDR3 loop is CASSRRDPRSETQYF. CDR3 bases: TGTGCCAGCAGCCGGAGGGATCCCCGTTCGGAGACCCAGTACTTC.

This rearrangement joins TRBV29-1 to TRBJ1-2; a weak D match, TRBD1 (6 bases). The V and J ends lost 4 bases and 0 bases respectively, with 12 bases between them. The CDR3 contains 14 residues. The germline CDR1 and CDR2 sequences are SQVTM and ANQGSEA. The CDR3 sequence: CSVGGGSPNYGYTF. The CDR3 DNA reads as TGCAGCGTTGGCGGGGGCAGTCCTAACTATGGCTACACCTTC.

This clone was counted a single time. The rearrangement joins TRBV7-2 to TRBJ2-7, with D tentatively TRBD1 (6 bases). This CDR3 spans 15 amino acids. V shed 1 base and J shed 2 bases, with 12 bases lying between them. Germline CDR1 SGHTA, CDR2 FQGNSA. In DNA, the CDR3 is TGTGCCAGCAGCTTAGACGGACAGTCCACCTACGAGCAGTACTTC. This translates into CASSLDGQSTYEQYF.

This rearrangement joins TRBV11-3 to TRBJ2-3; 7 positions agree with TRBD1. This CDR3 spans 15 amino acids. V lost 0 bases to trimming and J lost 4 bases; unmatched junction nucleotides: 4. Germline V gene sequence: CDR1 SGHNT, CDR2 YENEEA. CDR3 loop: CASSLDSGGPDTQYF. The DNA of the CDR3 is TGTGCCAGCAGCTTAGACTCAGGGGGACCAGATACGCAGTATTTT. The full variable domain, completed using reference TRBV11-3 and TRBJ2-3, is EAGVVQSPRYKIIEKKQPVAFWCNPISGHNTLYWYLQNLGQGPELLIRYENEEAVDDSQLPKDRFSAERLKGVDSTLKIQPAELGDSAVYLCASSLDSGGPDTQYFGPGTRLTVL.